One and the same sample provided the 12 T cell receptor beta chains below, sequenced in a study of blood T cell repertoires in COVID-19 (TCRdb year 2020). Libraries were made using the immunoSEQ multiplex PCR assay. TCRdb obtained this table from immuneACCESS and retained in-frame rearrangements with V and J assigned. These tables miss some clones; where compared with another copy, unresolved V genes account for less than half of the shortfall, and the remainder is unexplained. The sample table records fewer than 300,000 clones; approximately 86% of these occur just once. Clones ranked in the top ten supply about 8.5% of the sample. Sequencing was carried out using peripheral blood. Every receptor here comes from a man between 18 and 29 years old with active or convalescent COVID-19.

The gene calls are TRBV6-5 and TRBJ1-2; a weak D match, TRBD1 (6 bases). Trimming took off 6 bases at V and 5 bases at J, with 16 bases between the two ends. The CDR3 length is 14 residues. The germline V gene has CDR1 MNHEY and CDR2 SVGAGI. CDR3 sequence (DNA): TGTGCCAGCAGGATACAGGGTCATAATTATGGCTACACCTTC. Encoded protein: CASRIQGHNYGYTF.

The rearrangement joins TRBV6-6 to TRBJ1-2; D may be TRBD1 (6 bases). The V gene's germline CDR1 is MNHNY and CDR2 SVGAGI (reference sequence). The CDR3 loop spans 12 amino acids. V was trimmed by 6 bases and J by 8 bases, leaving 13 bases between them. The DNA of the CDR3 is TGTGCCAGCAGACAGGGCGAGGGGGGCTACACCTTC. Its protein product is CASRQGEGGYTF.

This chain connects TRBV5-1 to TRBJ1-2; D is uncertain. CDR1 and CDR2 (germline): SGHRS, YFSETQ. This CDR3 has 13 residues. V lost 4 bases and J 7 bases, leaving 14 bases between the germline ends. CDR3 nucleotides: TGCGCCAGCAGCCCCGGGGTGAGATCTGGCTACACCTTC. This translates into CASSPGVRSGYTF. The complete variable domain, with remaining parts taken from reference TRBV5-1 and TRBJ1-2, reads KAGVTQTPRYLIKTRGQQVTLSCSPISGHRSVSWYQQTPGQGLQFLFEYFSETQRNKGNFPGRFSGRQFSNSRSEMNVSTLELGDSALYLCASSPGVRSGYTFGSGTRLTVV.

The V call is TRBV5-1, the J call TRBJ2-4; 12 bases match TRBD2. CDR1 is SGHRS, CDR2 YFSETQ, per germline. V lost 5 bases, J lost 9 bases, and 12 bases stayed unmatched. This CDR3 spans 16 amino acids. The DNA of the CDR3 is TGCGCCAGCAGTAAAGGGACTAGCGGGTCCCAAGGCATTCAGTACTTC. It encodes CASSKGTSGSQGIQYF.

This chain links TRBV7-8 with TRBJ2-7; the D is unclear. Trimming pared 0 bases from V and 3 bases from J, leaving 9 bases between. CDR3 size: 14 residues. Germline V gene sequence: CDR1 SGHVS, CDR2 FQNEAQ. The CDR3 nucleotides are TGTGCCAGCAGCTTAGCGGGCAGTCACTACGAGCAGTACTTC. Protein: CASSLAGSHYEQYF.

The chain employs TRBV11-2 and TRBJ2-5; 9 nucleotides align to TRBD1. V was pared by 1 base and J by 1 base, with 7 bases of the junction left unmatched. Per the germline V gene, CDR1 is SGHAT and CDR2 is FQNNGV. The CDR3 has 17 amino acids. The CDR3 coding sequence is TGTGCCAGCAGCTTAGCCTACGGGACAGGGCCCCAAGAGACCCAGTACTTC. It yields the protein CASSLAYGTGPQETQYF. The full variable domain, completed using reference TRBV11-2 and TRBJ2-5, is EAGVAQSPRYKIIEKRQSVAFWCNPISGHATLYWYQQILGQGPKLLIQFQNNGVVDDSQLPKDRFSAERLKGVDSTLKIQPAKLEDSAVYLCASSLAYGTGPQETQYFGPGTRLLVL.

The rearrangement joins TRBV7-9 to TRBJ2-5; 14 nucleotides agree with TRBD2. Germline V gives CDR1 SEHNR, CDR2 FQNEAQ (reference sequence). The CDR3 covers 18 residues. V was pared by 5 bases and J by 3 bases, with 11 bases of the junction left unmatched. The CDR3 loop reads CASSGGAPGLAGEETQYF. DNA of the CDR3: TGTGCCAGCAGCGGAGGAGCCCCGGGACTAGCGGGGGAAGAGACCCAGTACTTC.

The chain combines TRBV7-8 with TRBJ1-1, with D possibly being TRBD1 (6 bases). The V end was cut by 1 base, the J end by 4 bases, with 13 bases between. This CDR3 is built from 15 residues. The germline V gene has CDR1 SGHVS and CDR2 FQNEAQ. CDR3 protein: CASSLGQAGITEAFF. The CDR3 DNA reads TGTGCCAGCAGCTTAGGACAGGCCGGTATCACTGAAGCTTTCTTT. Full variable domain (missing parts from reference TRBV7-8 and TRBJ1-1): GAGVSQSPRYKVAKRGQDVALRCDPISGHVSLFWYQQALGQGPEFLTYFQNEAQLDKSGLPSDRFFAERPEGSVSTLKIQRTQQEDSAVYLCASSLGQAGITEAFFGQGTRLTVV.

The rearrangement links TRBV7-9 to TRBJ1-5; 8 bases are shared with TRBD1. V trimming: 3 bases; J trimming: 7 bases; junction bases outside the gene matches: 8. CDR1 SEHNR and CDR2 FQNEAQ come from the germline V gene (reference sequence). The CDR3 contains 15 residues. CDR3 protein: CASSLHPGGEQPQHF. The CDR3 DNA reads as TGTGCCAGCAGCTTGCATCCAGGGGGCGAACAGCCCCAGCATTTT. Using reference TRBV7-9 and TRBJ1-5 for the parts outside the CDR3, the full variable domain is DTGVSQNPRHKITKRGQNVTFRCDPISEHNRLYWYRQTLGQGPEFLTYFQNEAQLEKSRLLSDRFSAERPKGSFSTLEIQRTEQGDSAMYLCASSLHPGGEQPQHFGDGTRLSIL.

CDR3 region: CASSKTGWDTNEKLFF. In DNA, the CDR3 is TGTGCCAGCAGTAAGACAGGGTGGGATACTAATGAAAAACTGTTTTTT. V and J are TRBV2 and TRBJ1-4; TRBD1 agrees at 7 bases. V dropped 5 bases and J dropped 2; count of bases not matched to a gene: 8. CDR3 length: 16 residues. Germline V gives CDR1 SNHLY, CDR2 FYNNEI.

This chain links TRBV6-2 or TRBV6-3 with TRBJ2-3; D perhaps matches TRBD1 (5 bases). The CDR3 covers 17 residues. Germline lookup yields CDR1 MNHEY and CDR2 SVGEGT. Between the trimmed V and J ends, which lost 0 bases and 4 bases, there was a span of 17 bases. This CDR3 reads CASSYSRKTQGADTQYF. DNA of the CDR3: TGTGCCAGCAGTTACTCACGAAAGACCCAGGGTGCAGATACGCAGTATTTT.

On this clone: A read error may produce the germline difference seen at one junction end. This chain links TRBV4-3 with TRBJ2-5; 7 nucleotides agree with TRBD2. CDR1 is LGHNA, CDR2 YSLEER, per germline. The CDR3 extends over 15 amino acids. CDR3 sequence (DNA): TGCGCCAGCAGCAAAGAGACTAGCCGGCAAGAGACCCAGTACTTC. Translating it yields CASSKETSRQETQYF.